The T cell receptor (beta chain) under discussion was sequenced for a study of human T cells and chemical hapten exposure. Stated time point: patch test 1, 2 weeks after DPC sensitization. Documented treatment: therapeutic diphenylcyclopropenone sensitization with weekly scalp DPC. The study extracted total RNA from unfractionated whole blood. Trimming removed 5 bases from V and 0 bases from J, with 11 bases in between. This CDR3 comprises 15 residues. For the library, individual cDNA molecules each received unique molecular identifiers. TCRdb analysed the RACE reads with MiXCR anew, one entry per CDR3 protein. The sample contains more than 65,000 distinct CDR3 sequences, 10% of which appear only once.

The sample here was whole blood, taken in connection with sensitization to the hapten diphenylcyclopropenone (DPC). The origin of this receptor is a woman in her 50s with alopecia areata. Some clones in this sample may be carry-over from other donors' samples. The J gene is TRBJ1-5, the V gene TRBV12-3 or TRBV12-4; no clear D gene. Here the CDR3 DNA reads TGTGCCAGCAGTCCCCAGGAGGCTAGCAATCAGCCCCAGCATTTT. Protein: CASSPQEASNQPQHF.